This T cell receptor (beta chain) was identified during a study of T-cell memory formation after mild COVID-19. Turning to the study itself: TCR clusters were largely donor specific.

A few counts support this clonotype. Its target is not known. One entry per CDR3 protein results from TCRdb running MiXCR on the 5' RACE reads. The top ten hold about 20% of the sample, which has around 300,000 distinct CDR3 sequences, roughly 15% seen once. General study points: Pre-infection memory harbored some responding clones, suggesting cross-reactive memory joined.

The CDR3 is 13 residues long. Per germline, CDR1 SGHTA and CDR2 FQGTGA. The ends were cut back, 3 bases at V and 5 bases at J, with 10 bases in the middle. The sample taken for sequencing was PBMCs or a T cell subset sorted from them (not recorded which). The chain uses TRBV7-3 and TRBJ1-1; a weak D match, TRBD1 (5 bases). This clonotype was obtained from a man younger than 35 who had mild COVID-19 (a few samples of this study predate the infection). Cell type and time point are not known. The CDR3 sequence: CASSLGERTEAFF. CDR3 sequence (DNA): TGTGCCAGCAGCTTGGGGGAGAGGACTGAAGCTTTCTTT.